This T cell receptor (beta chain) was captured by sequencing in a study of T cells expressing NK-cell markers. TCRdb re-called the 5' RACE reads, yielding one record per CDR3 amino acid sequence without DNA. The repertoire table contains 150,000 or so distinct CDR3 sequences. The receptor was isolated from a woman between 18 and 70 years old in good health. Sequencing was performed on blood T cells: a sorted CD56 or NKG2C T cell subset, CD4+ or CD8+ T cells, or bulk PBMC T cells (not recorded which).

CDR3 residues: CSVEVLLDTQYF. The chain joins TRBV29-1 to TRBJ2-3. Germline V lookup: CDR1 SQVTM, CDR2 ANQGSEA. The CDR3 sequence is 12 residues long.